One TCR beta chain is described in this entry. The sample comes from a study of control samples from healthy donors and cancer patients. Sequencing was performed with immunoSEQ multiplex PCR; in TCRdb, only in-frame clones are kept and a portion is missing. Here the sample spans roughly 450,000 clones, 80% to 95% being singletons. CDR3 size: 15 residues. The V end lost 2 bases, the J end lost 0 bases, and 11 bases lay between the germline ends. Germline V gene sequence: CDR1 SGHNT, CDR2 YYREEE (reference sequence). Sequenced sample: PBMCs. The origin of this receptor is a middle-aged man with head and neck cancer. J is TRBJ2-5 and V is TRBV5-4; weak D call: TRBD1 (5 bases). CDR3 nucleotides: TGTGCCAGCAGCTTATCCTACAGGAACCAAGAGACCCAGTACTTC. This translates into CASSLSYRNQETQYF.